These 30 T cell receptor beta chains originate from one sample sequenced in a study of T cells of healthy individuals. TCRdb ran MiXCR on the 5' RACE reads and lists one entry per CDR3 protein. The sample carries 85,000 to 100,000 distinct CDR3 sequences, approximately 16% recorded once. The source of these receptors is a human donor in good health.

The table lists this clonotype with a few counts. The chain joins TRBV10-3 to TRBJ1-1, with a weak D call TRBD1 (5 bases). Deletions cut 7 bases from V and 0 bases from J, with 15 bases between. Per the germline V gene, CDR1 is ENHRY and CDR2 is SYGVKD. This CDR3 comprises 15 residues. The CDR3 DNA follows: TGTGCCATCAAAGGGGCGGACTACATGAACACTGAAGCTTTCTTT. It yields the protein CAIKGADYMNTEAFF.

The chain recombines TRBV7-3 with TRBJ2-7; no reliable D call. The CDR3 is 15 residues long. The V gene lost 5 bases and the J gene lost 0 bases, with 14 bases spanning the gap. CDR1 and CDR2 from the germline V gene are SGHTA and FQGTGA. The CDR3 here is CASSPSAHPSYEQYF. The CDR3 DNA reads as TGTGCCAGCAGCCCGAGCGCACATCCCTCCTACGAGCAGTACTTC.

The chain has TRBV15 and TRBJ1-4, with D hard to call. Looked up from germline, CDR1 is LNHNV and CDR2 is YYDKDF (reference sequence). The CDR3 has 14 residues. V lost 5 bases and J lost 4, with 11 bases in between. CDR3 nucleotides: TGTGCCACCAGCGGTACTGGACGTAATGAAAAACTGTTTTTT. Translated: CATSGTGRNEKLFF. Supplemented by reference TRBV15 and TRBJ1-4, the full variable domain reads DAMVIQNPRYQVTQFGKPVTLSCSQTLNHNVMYWYQQKSSQAPKLLFHYYDKDFNNEADTPDNFQSRRPNTSFCFLDIRSPGLGDTAMYLCATSGTGRNEKLFFGSGTQLSVL.

The chain combines TRBV19 with TRBJ2-3, with TRBD2 matching over 10 bases. CDR3 length equals 15 residues. Losses at the gene ends were 7 bases for V and 0 bases for J; bases not matched to a gene: 4. Germline CDR1 is LNHDA and CDR2 is SQIVND (reference sequence). The CDR3 sequence: CASTSGGSSTDTQYF. CDR3 DNA: TGTGCCAGTACTAGCGGGGGATCTAGCACAGATACGCAGTATTTT.

This clonotype has a handful of counts. The V call is TRBV7-9, the J call TRBJ1-2, with 7 positions matching TRBD1. CDR1 and CDR2 (germline): SEHNR, FQNEAQ (reference sequence). The CDR3 loop spans 13 amino acids. The V gene end was trimmed by 4 bases and the J gene end by 4 bases; junction bases not matched to a gene: 3. CDR3 amino acids: CASSSDRVYGYTF. The CDR3 DNA sequence: TGTGCCAGCAGCTCCGACAGGGTCTATGGCTACACCTTC.

The sample holds a few counts of this clonotype. This chain joins TRBV20-1 and TRBJ1-5, with D possibly matching TRBD1 (6 bases). Germline V gene lookup returns CDR1 DFQATT and CDR2 SNEGSKA (reference sequence). The V and J ends lost 2 bases and 2 bases respectively, with 10 bases between them. The CDR3 covers 14 residues. The CDR3 nucleotides are TGCAGTGCTAGATCGGGGGCCGGCAATCAGCCCCAGCATTTT. This sequence encodes CSARSGAGNQPQHF.

This clonotype was detected ten times or more. The V and J genes are TRBV7-2 and TRBJ2-3, with 7 positions matching TRBD1. J gave up 5 bases and V 6 bases, and 8 bases lay outside the gene matches. CDR3 length equals 14 residues. Germline CDR1 SGHTA, CDR2 FQGNSA. As DNA, the CDR3 is TGTGCCAGCAGAGGGACAGCCAGACGAGATACGCAGTATTTT. Its protein is CASRGTARRDTQYF.

V gene TRBV28 combines with J gene TRBJ2-1; 8 bases align to TRBD2. The CDR3 extends over 14 amino acids. Germline V gene data show CDR1 as MDHEN and CDR2 as SYDVKM. The ends lost 4 bases at V and 4 bases at J; junction bases unmatched: 3. The CDR3, as DNA: TGTGCCAGCAGTTATAGCGGGGTTTACAATGAGCAGTTCTTC. Protein product: CASSYSGVYNEQFF.

At least ten counts were recorded for this clonotype. This chain connects TRBV2 to TRBJ2-1; 7 nucleotides align to TRBD1. Trimming cost V 5 bases and J 4 bases; bases outside gene matches: 2. Per the germline V gene, CDR1 is SNHLY and CDR2 is FYNNEI. The CDR3 contains 13 residues. The DNA of the CDR3 is TGTGCCAGCAGTCCGGGACAGTACAATGAGCAGTTCTTC. As protein: CASSPGQYNEQFF.

This clonotype has a count of ten or more. The V gene is TRBV4-3, the J gene TRBJ2-1; D is perhaps TRBD1 or TRBD2 (5 bases each). This CDR3 contains 13 residues. Germline V gene sequence: CDR1 LGHNA, CDR2 YSLEER. Trimming cost V 0 bases and J 8 bases, with 8 bases left between them. DNA for the CDR3: TGCGCCAGCAGCCAAGATCGAGGGGATGAGCAGTTCTTC. Translating it yields CASSQDRGDEQFF.

The chain recombines TRBV28 with TRBJ2-7; TRBD2 is a possible D gene (6 bases). From germline, CDR1 is MDHEN and CDR2 SYDVKM. Trimming shortened V by 8 bases and J by 1 base, and 15 bases separated the two germline ends. The CDR3 totals 14 residues. The CDR3 sequence is CASEMPGVSYEQYF. Written as DNA, the CDR3 is TGTGCCAGCGAAATGCCGGGAGTTTCCTACGAGCAGTACTTC.

The rearrangement links TRBV6-4 to TRBJ2-1; D gene uncertain. This CDR3 has 14 amino acids. Trimming removed 2 bases at V and 3 bases at J, with 8 bases between. Per the germline V gene, CDR1 is MRHNA and CDR2 is SNTAGT. The CDR3 DNA follows: TGTGCCAGCAGTGACGGTCCCGACTACAATGAGCAGTTCTTC. Protein: CASSDGPDYNEQFF.

This clonotype has just a few counts. The gene calls are TRBV21-1 and TRBJ2-5. TRBV21-1 is designated a pseudogene. The CDR3 spans 10 residues. As DNA, the CDR3 is TGTGCCAGCAGGGGAGAGACCCAGTACTTC. Amino acids: CASRGETQYF.

On this clonotype: Just one base apart from a much larger clone, this may be a read error. The chain is built from TRBV4-3 and TRBJ1-6, with D perhaps TRBD1 (6 bases). This CDR3 has 15 amino acids. Germline V gives CDR1 LGHNA, CDR2 YSLEER. The CDR3 coding sequence is TGCGCCAGCAGCCAAGACGGAAGGGACAATTCACCCCTCCGCTTT. Translated, it gives CASSQDGRDNSPLRF.

This clonotype was counted ten times or more. The rearrangement uses TRBV6-6 and TRBJ1-6; D call uncertain. Germline V gene lookup returns CDR1 MNHNY and CDR2 SVGAGI (reference sequence). Trimming pared 2 bases from V and 13 bases from J, leaving 9 bases between. This CDR3 contains 12 residues. In nucleotides, the CDR3 is TGTGCCAGCAGTTACGGGTTAGGGCCCCTCCACTTT. Encoded protein: CASSYGLGPLHF.

This clonotype occurred a few times. The chain recombines TRBV20-1 with TRBJ2-1; D call uncertain. The CDR3 has 15 amino acids. Trimming left V 4 bases short and J 4 bases short, with 17 bases between. Looked up from germline, CDR1 is DFQATT and CDR2 is SNEGSKA (reference sequence). The chain's CDR3 is CSATRGIGSYNEQFF. The CDR3 DNA is TGCAGTGCTACCCGAGGTATTGGTAGTTACAATGAGCAGTTCTTC.

This clonotype has more than one count but fewer than ten. The CDR3 DNA is TGTGCCACCAGCAGAGACTCCTGGACAGGGGATACGCAGTATTTT. Encoded protein: CATSRDSWTGDTQYF. The J gene is TRBJ2-3, the V gene TRBV15; 8 nucleotides align to TRBD1. This CDR3 spans 15 amino acids. CDR1 is LNHNV, CDR2 YYDKDF, per germline (reference sequence). V was pared by 0 bases and J by 6 bases, with 5 bases of the junction left unmatched. Full variable domain (outside the CDR3, taken from reference TRBV15 and TRBJ2-3): DAMVIQNPRYQVTQFGKPVTLSCSQTLNHNVMYWYQQKSSQAPKLLFHYYDKDFNNEADTPDNFQSRRPNTSFCFLDIRSPGLGDTAMYLCATSRDSWTGDTQYFGPGTRLTVL.

The chain couples TRBV10-3 to TRBJ2-5; 9 nucleotides agree with TRBD2. The V gene end was trimmed by 11 bases and the J gene end by 4 bases; junction bases not matched to a gene: 11. Germline V gene sequence: CDR1 ENHRY, CDR2 SYGVKD. The CDR3 covers 14 residues. CDR3 in amino acids: CAPARLAGRETQYF. The CDR3 DNA is TGTGCCCCCGCCCGGCTAGCGGGACGAGAGACCCAGTACTTC.

The rearrangement joins TRBV14 to TRBJ2-3; D is undetermined. This CDR3 is built from 15 residues. CDR1 is SGHDN, CDR2 FVKESK, per germline. Trimming shortened V by 5 bases and J by 2 bases, and 14 bases separated the two germline ends. For the CDR3, the DNA is TGTGCCAGCAGCGTAAGACTCCAACTCACAGATACGCAGTATTTT. Protein sequence: CASSVRLQLTDTQYF.

This clonotype has only a few counts. The CDR3 DNA follows: TGTGCCAGCAGCCATCTCGGGGTAAACATTCAGTACTTC. It is translated as CASSHLGVNIQYF. The rearrangement links TRBV14 to TRBJ2-4; D may be TRBD2 (5 bases). Germline assignment: CDR1 SGHDN and CDR2 FVKESK. Trimming stripped 3 bases from V and 6 bases from J, with 9 bases between. The CDR3 totals 13 residues.

This clonotype has only a few counts. The V gene is TRBV2, the J gene TRBJ2-7; D call uncertain. V lost 4 bases, J lost 3 bases, and 10 bases lay in between. CDR1 SNHLY and CDR2 FYNNEI come from the germline V gene. The CDR3 spans 13 residues. This CDR3 reads CASSVPVNYEQYF. For the CDR3, the DNA is TGTGCCAGCAGTGTCCCGGTAAACTACGAGCAGTACTTC.

This clonotype was detected ten times or more. The chain carries TRBV7-9 and TRBJ2-7; the D is unclear. Germline lookup yields CDR1 SEHNR and CDR2 FQNEAQ (reference sequence). This CDR3 region has 15 residues. With 4 bases removed from V and 0 bases from J, the gap between germline ends came to 13 bases. The CDR3 coding sequence is TGTGCCAGCAGCTCTCCTTTACGGAGCTCCTACGAGCAGTACTTC. Amino acid sequence: CASSSPLRSSYEQYF.

This chain connects TRBV20-1 to TRBJ1-4, with D maybe TRBD1 (5 bases). The CDR3 is 15 residues long. Trimming took off 5 bases at V and 8 bases at J, with 21 bases between the two ends. CDR1 DFQATT and CDR2 SNEGSKA come from the germline V gene (reference sequence). DNA for the CDR3: TGCAGTGCTCTTGTCAGGAAGGGGCTAGGGGAAAAACTGTTTTTT. This sequence encodes CSALVRKGLGEKLFF.

This clonotype was counted many times. The rearrangement joins TRBV20-1 to TRBJ1-6; D unresolved. Germline V gene sequence: CDR1 DFQATT, CDR2 SNEGSKA (reference sequence). The CDR3 is made up of 15 amino acids. V was trimmed by 1 base and J by 6 bases, leaving 13 bases between them. As DNA, the CDR3 is TGCAGTGCTAGAGCATGGCAGGTGATTAATTCACCCCTCCACTTT. Its translation: CSARAWQVINSPLHF.

The chain is built from TRBV5-1 and TRBJ1-1, with TRBD1 identical over 7 bases. V lost 4 bases and J lost 8; bases outside the gene matches: 8. Germline V gene data show CDR1 as SGHRS and CDR2 as YFSETQ. CDR3 size: 13 residues. CDR3: CASSHYLDREAFF. The CDR3 DNA sequence: TGCGCCAGCAGCCACTACCTGGACAGGGAAGCTTTCTTT.

This clonotype was detected ten times or more. V and J are TRBV6-2 or TRBV6-3 and TRBJ1-1; D may be TRBD1 (5 bases). Trimming took 6 bases from V and 8 from J, leaving 19 bases between them. CDR1 and CDR2 from the germline V gene are MNHEY and SVGEGT. This CDR3 comprises 14 residues. Written as DNA, the CDR3 is TGTGCCAGCAGCCGGACGACAGTGGGGATAGAAGCTTTCTTT. Translated: CASSRTTVGIEAFF.

This chain joins TRBV6-5 and TRBJ2-3; D call uncertain. The CDR3 sequence is 17 residues long. Germline CDR1 and CDR2: MNHEY and SVGAGI. Between the trimmed V and J ends, which lost 5 bases and 4 bases, there was a span of 22 bases. DNA of the CDR3: TGTGCCAGCAGTCCAAATAAGGCCGGAGTGAGAGCAGATACGCAGTATTTT. It yields the protein CASSPNKAGVRADTQYF.

V usage is TRBV24-1 and J usage is TRBJ2-1, with 7 bases lining up with TRBD1. The CDR3 runs 14 residues. CDR1 and CDR2 from the germline V gene are KGHDR and SFDVKD. The V segment lost 4 bases and the J segment 9 bases; nucleotides outside the gene matches: 8. This chain's CDR3 is CATSDPIRQGEQFF. The CDR3 region has the DNA TGTGCCACCAGTGACCCCATTAGACAGGGTGAGCAGTTCTTC.

V and J are TRBV6-5 and TRBJ2-3, with D possibly being TRBD1 or TRBD2 (5 bases each). V lost 6 bases, J lost 1 base, and 11 bases lay in between. Germline CDR1 MNHEY, CDR2 SVGAGI. This CDR3 has 14 amino acids. CDR3 amino acids: CASRGRARTDTQYF. The CDR3 region has the DNA TGTGCCAGCAGGGGACGGGCCCGCACAGATACGCAGTATTTT.

In this sample, this clonotype turned up many times. This chain uses TRBV20-1 with TRBJ2-1; D is possibly TRBD1 (6 bases). The CDR3 is made up of 11 amino acids. Trimming left V 6 bases short and J 10 bases short, with 13 bases between. In germline, CDR1 is DFQATT, CDR2 SNEGSKA (reference sequence). This chain's CDR3 is CSATGHGEQFF. The DNA for the CDR3 is TGCAGTGCCACGGGACATGGAGAGCAGTTCTTC.